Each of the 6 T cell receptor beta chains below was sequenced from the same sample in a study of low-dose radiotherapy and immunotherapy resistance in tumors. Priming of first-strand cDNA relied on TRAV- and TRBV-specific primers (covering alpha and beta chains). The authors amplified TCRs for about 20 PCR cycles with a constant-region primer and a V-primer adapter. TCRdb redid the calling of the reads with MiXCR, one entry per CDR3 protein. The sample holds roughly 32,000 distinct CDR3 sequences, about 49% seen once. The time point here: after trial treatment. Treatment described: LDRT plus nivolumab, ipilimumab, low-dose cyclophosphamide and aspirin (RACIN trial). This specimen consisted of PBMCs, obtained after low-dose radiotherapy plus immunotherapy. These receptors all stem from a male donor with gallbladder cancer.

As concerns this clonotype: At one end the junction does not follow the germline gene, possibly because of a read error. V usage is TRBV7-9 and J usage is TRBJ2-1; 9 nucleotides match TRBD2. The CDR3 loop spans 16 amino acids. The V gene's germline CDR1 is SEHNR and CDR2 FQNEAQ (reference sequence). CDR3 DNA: TGTGCCAGCAGGTTAGATACTAGCGGGCCCACCAATGAGCAGTTCTTC. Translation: CASRLDTSGPTNEQFF.

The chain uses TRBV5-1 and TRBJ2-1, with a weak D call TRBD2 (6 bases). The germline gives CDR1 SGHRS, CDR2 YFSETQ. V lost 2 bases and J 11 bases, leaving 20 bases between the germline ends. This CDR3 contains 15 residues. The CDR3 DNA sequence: TGCGCCAGCAGCTTCACCTCGGGCCAGCGGGTGAAGCAGTTCTTC. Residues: CASSFTSGQRVKQFF.

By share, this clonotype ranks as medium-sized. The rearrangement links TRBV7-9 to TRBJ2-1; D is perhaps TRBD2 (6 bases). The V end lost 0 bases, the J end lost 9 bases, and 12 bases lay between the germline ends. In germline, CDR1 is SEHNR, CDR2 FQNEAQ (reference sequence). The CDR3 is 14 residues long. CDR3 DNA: TGTGCCAGCAGCTTAGCGGGCGTGGAGGGTGAGCAGTTCTTC. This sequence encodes CASSLAGVEGEQFF.

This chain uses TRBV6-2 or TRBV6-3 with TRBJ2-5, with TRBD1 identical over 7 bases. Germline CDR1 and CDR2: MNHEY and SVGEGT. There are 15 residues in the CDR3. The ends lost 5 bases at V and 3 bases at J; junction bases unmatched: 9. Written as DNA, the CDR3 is TGTGCCAGCAGTGACGGACAGGTGAAAAAAGAGACCCAGTACTTC. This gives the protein CASSDGQVKKETQYF.

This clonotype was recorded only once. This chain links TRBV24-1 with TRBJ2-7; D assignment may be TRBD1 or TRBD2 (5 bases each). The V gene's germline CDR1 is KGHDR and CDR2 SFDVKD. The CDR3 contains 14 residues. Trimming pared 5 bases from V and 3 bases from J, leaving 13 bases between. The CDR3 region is CATSGLGPHYEQYF. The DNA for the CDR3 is TGTGCCACCAGTGGCCTGGGACCGCACTACGAGCAGTACTTC.

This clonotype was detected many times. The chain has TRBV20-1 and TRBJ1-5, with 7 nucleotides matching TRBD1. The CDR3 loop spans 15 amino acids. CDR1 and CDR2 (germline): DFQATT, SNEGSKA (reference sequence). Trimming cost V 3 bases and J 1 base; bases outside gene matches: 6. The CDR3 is CSASKGAFSNQPQHF. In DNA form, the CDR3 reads TGCAGTGCTAGTAAGGGGGCTTTCAGCAATCAGCCCCAGCATTTT.